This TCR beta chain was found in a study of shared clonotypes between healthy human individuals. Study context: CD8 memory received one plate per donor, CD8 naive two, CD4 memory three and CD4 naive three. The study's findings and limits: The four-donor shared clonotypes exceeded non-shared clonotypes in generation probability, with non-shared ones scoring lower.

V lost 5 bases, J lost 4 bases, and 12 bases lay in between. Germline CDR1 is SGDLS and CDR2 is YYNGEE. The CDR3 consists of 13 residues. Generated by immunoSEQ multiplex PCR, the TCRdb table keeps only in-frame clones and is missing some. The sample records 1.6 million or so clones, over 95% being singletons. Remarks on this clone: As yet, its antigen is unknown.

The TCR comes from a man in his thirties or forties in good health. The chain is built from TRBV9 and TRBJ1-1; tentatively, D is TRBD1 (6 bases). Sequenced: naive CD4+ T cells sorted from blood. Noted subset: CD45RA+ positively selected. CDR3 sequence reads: CASREIGGTEAFF. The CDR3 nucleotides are TGTGCCAGCAGGGAAATAGGGGGCACTGAAGCTTTCTTT.